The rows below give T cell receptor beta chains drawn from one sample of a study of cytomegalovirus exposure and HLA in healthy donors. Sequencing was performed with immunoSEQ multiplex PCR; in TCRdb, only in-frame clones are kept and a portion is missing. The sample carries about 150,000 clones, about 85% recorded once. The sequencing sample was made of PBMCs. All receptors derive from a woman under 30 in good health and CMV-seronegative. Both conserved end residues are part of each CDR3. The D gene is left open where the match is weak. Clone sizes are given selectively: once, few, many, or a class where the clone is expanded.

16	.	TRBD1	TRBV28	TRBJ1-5	TGTGCCAGCAGTGATCCGGGACAGGGGGCAGGGCAGCCCCAGCATTTT	CASSDPGQGAGQPQHF
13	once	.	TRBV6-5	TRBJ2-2	TGTGCCAGCAGTCCCCTTAGGGGCGGGGAGCTGTTTTTT	CASSPLRGGELFF
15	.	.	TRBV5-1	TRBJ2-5	TGCGCCAGCAGCTTGGGGGGTGCAGGGCAAGAGACCCAGTACTTC	CASSLGGAGQETQYF
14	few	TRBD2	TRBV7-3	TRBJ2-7	TGTGCCAGCAGTCCTAGCGGGAGCTCCTACGAGCAGTACTTC	CASSPSGSSYEQYF
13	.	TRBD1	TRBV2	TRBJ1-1	TGTGCCAGCACCGGGACAGGGGGCTCTGAAGCTTTCTTT	CASTGTGGSEAFF
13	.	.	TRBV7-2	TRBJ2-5	TGTGCCAGCAGCCGGGGTCCGGAAGAGACCCAGTACTTC	CASSRGPEETQYF
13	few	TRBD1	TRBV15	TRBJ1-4	TGTGCCACCAGCAGGACAGGGGAGGAAAAACTGTTTTTT	CATSRTGEEKLFF
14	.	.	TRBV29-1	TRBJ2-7	TGCAGCGTTGTCGCTGCGGAGCACTCCTACGAGCAGTACTTC	CSVVAAEHSYEQYF
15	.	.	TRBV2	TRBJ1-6	TGTGCCAGCAGTGAAGGTGGCCGGGAGATTTCACCCCTCCACTTT	CASSEGGREISPLHF
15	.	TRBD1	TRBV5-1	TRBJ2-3	TGCGCCAGCATCCTAGGGACAGGGCAGAGAGATACGCAGTATTTT	CASILGTGQRDTQYF
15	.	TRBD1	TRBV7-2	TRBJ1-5	TGTGCCAGCAGCCCGCAGGGGGGATCGGGTCAGCCCCAGCATTTT	CASSPQGGSGQPQHF
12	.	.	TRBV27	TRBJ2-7	TGTGCCAGCCACAGGGCACCCTACGAGCAGTACTTC	CASHRAPYEQYF
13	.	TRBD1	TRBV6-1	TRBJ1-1	TGTGCCAGCAGGGGGGACAGGGGGACTGAAGCTTTCTTT	CASRGDRGTEAFF
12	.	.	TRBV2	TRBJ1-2	TGTGCCAGCAAGGGAGACTTCGAAGGCTACACCTTC	CASKGDFEGYTF
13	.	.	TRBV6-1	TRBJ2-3	TGTGCCAGCAGTGGAGGGATCACAGATACGCAGTATTTT	CASSGGITDTQYF
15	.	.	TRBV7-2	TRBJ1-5	TGTGCCAGCAGCCTCGGCAGGGCCAGCAATCAGCCCCAGCATTTT	CASSLGRASNQPQHF
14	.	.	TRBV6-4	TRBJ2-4	TGTGCCCCAAGGGGTCAGGGGCCGGGAAACATTCAGTACTTC	CAPRGQGPGNIQYF
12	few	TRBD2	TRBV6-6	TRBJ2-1	TGTGCCAGCAGTTCCCGGGGGGATGAGCAGTTCTTC	CASSSRGDEQFF